A single sample gave rise to the 2 T cell receptor beta chains below, sequenced in a study of CD8+CD57+ T cells in acquired aplastic anemia. CD8+CD57+ cell expansion, shown by flow cytometry, had occurred in the patients selected for sequencing. Profiles of TCR beta VDJ and CDR3 were generated from a genomic DNA template. In TCRdb, the reads were re-called with MiXCR into one record per CDR3 protein. Of under 250,000 distinct CDR3 sequences in the sample, 65% were seen once. Sequencing used sorted CD4+, CD8+, or CD8+CD57+ T cells (not recorded which) from PBMCs. These receptors were collected from a human donor with aplastic anemia.

The J gene is TRBJ2-7, the V gene TRBV29-1, with TRBD1 matching over 7 bases. V lost 0 bases, J lost 2 bases, and 4 bases stayed unmatched. Germline-derived CDR1 and CDR2 are SQVTM and ANQGSEA. This CDR3 is 14 amino acids long. The CDR3 DNA is TGCAGCGTTGAAGACCGGGACAGCACCTACGAGCAGTACTTC. Its translation is CSVEDRDSTYEQYF.

V and J are TRBV29-1 and TRBJ1-2; D unresolved. The CDR3 contains 10 residues. Germline assignment: CDR1 SQVTM and CDR2 ANQGSEA. Between the trimmed V and J ends, which lost 7 bases and 4 bases, there was a span of 7 bases. In DNA form, the CDR3 reads TGCAGCGCGGTGGGCTATGGCTACACCTTC. Its translation: CSAVGYGYTF. Combining the CDR3 with reference TRBV29-1 and TRBJ1-2 gives the whole variable domain SAVISQKPSRDICQRGTSLTIQCQVDSQVTMMFWYRQQPGQSLTLIATANQGSEATYESGFVIDKFPISRPNLTFSTLTVSNMSPEDSSIYLCSAVGYGYTFGSGTRLTVV.